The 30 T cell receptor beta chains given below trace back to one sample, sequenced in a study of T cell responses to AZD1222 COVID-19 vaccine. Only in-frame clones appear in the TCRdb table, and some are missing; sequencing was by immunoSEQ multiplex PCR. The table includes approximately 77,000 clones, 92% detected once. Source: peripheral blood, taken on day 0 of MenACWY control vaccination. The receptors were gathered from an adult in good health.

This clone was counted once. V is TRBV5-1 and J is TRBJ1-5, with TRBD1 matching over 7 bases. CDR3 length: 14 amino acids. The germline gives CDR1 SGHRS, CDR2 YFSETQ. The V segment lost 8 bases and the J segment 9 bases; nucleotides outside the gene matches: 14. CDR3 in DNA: TGCGCCAGAAAGCTTGGACAGGCTGCCTCGCCCCAGCATTTT. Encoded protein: CARKLGQAASPQHF.

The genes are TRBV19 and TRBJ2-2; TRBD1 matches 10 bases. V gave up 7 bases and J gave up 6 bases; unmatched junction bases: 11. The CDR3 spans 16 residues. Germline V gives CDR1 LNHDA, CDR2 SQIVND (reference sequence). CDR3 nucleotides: TGTGCCAGTACCGACGGACAGGGGGTTCGACCCGGGGAGCTGTTTTTT. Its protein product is CASTDGQGVRPGELFF.

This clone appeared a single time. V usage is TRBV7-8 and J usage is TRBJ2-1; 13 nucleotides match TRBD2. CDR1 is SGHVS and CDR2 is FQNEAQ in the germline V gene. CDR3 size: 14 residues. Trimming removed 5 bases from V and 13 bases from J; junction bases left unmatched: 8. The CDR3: CASSDTSGGGLQFF. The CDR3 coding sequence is TGTGCCAGCAGCGATACTAGCGGGGGGGGACTTCAGTTCTTC.

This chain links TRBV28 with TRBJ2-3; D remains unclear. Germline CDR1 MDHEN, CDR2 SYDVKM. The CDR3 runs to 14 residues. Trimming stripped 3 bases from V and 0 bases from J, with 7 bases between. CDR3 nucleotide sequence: TGTGCCAGCAGTTTGGCCGGTAGCACAGATACGCAGTATTTT. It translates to CASSLAGSTDTQYF.

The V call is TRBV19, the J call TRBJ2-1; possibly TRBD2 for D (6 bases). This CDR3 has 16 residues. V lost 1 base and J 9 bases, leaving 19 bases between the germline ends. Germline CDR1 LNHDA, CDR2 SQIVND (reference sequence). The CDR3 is CASSIGLTSEWVEQFF. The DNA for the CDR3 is TGTGCCAGTAGTATAGGCCTGACTAGTGAGTGGGTTGAGCAGTTCTTC.

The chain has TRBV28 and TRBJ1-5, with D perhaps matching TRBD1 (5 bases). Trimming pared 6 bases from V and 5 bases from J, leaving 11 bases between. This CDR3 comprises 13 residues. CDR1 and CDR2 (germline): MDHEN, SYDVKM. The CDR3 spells CASSREGHQPQHF. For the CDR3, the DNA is TGTGCCAGCAGCCGGGAGGGGCATCAGCCCCAGCATTTT.

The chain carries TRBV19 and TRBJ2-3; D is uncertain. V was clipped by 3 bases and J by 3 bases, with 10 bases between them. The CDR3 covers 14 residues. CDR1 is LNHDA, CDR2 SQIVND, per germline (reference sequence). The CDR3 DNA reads TGTGCCAGTAGTATTAGGACCGATACAGATACGCAGTATTTT. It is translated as CASSIRTDTDTQYF.

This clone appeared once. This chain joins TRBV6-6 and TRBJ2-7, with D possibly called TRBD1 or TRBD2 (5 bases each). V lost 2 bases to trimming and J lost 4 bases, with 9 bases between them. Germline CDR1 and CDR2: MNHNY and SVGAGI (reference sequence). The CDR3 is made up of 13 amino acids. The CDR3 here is CASSYEGRYEQYF. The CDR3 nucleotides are TGTGCCAGCAGTTACGAGGGGCGGTACGAGCAGTACTTC.

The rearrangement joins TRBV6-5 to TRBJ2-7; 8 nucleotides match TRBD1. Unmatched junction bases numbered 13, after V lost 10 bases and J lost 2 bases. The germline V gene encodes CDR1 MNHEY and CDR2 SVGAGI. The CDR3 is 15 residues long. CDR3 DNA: TGTGCCATCTCTTGGGGCAGGGGGCCGACCTACGAGCAGTACTTC. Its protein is CAISWGRGPTYEQYF.

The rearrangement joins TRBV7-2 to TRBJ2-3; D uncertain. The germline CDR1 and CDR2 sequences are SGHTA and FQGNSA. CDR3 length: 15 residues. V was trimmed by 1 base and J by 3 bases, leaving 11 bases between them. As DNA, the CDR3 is TGTGCCAGCAGCTTAGGGAGCCTGGGGACAGATACGCAGTATTTT. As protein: CASSLGSLGTDTQYF.

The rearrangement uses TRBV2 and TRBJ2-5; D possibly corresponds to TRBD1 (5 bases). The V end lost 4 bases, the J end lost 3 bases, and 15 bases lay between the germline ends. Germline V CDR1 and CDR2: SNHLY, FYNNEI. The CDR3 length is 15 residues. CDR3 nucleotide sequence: TGTGCCAGCAGTGTTGGCACAGGCAGAGAAGAGACCCAGTACTTC. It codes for CASSVGTGREETQYF. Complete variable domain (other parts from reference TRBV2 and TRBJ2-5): EPEVTQTPSHQVTQMGQEVILRCVPISNHLYFYWYRQILGQKVEFLVSFYNNEISEKSEIFDDQFSVERPDGSNFTLKIRSTKLEDSAMYFCASSVGTGREETQYFGPGTRLLVL.

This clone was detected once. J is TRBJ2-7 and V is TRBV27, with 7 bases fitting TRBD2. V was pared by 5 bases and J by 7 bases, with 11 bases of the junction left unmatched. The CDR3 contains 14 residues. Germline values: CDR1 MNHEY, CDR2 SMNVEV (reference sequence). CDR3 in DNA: TGTGCCAGCAGTCTCCGGGTGGGGGGGTTTGAGCAGTACTTC. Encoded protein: CASSLRVGGFEQYF.

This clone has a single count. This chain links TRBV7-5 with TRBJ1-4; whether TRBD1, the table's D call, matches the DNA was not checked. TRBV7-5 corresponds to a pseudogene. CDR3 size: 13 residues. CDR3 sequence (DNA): TGTGTCAGAGGACAGGGGATGGGTGAAAAACTGTTTTTT. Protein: CVRGQGMGEKLFF.

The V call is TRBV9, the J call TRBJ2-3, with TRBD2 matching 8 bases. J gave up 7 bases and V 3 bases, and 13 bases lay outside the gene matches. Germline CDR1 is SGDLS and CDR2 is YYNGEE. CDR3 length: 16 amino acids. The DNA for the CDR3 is TGTGCCAGCAGCGCCCCCGGCTCTAGCGGGTCTAATACGCAGTATTTT. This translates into CASSAPGSSGSNTQYF.

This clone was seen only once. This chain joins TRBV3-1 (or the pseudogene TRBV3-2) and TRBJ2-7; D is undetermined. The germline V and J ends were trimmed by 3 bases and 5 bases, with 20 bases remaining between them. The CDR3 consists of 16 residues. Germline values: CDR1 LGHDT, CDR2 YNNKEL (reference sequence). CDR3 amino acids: CASSHELGQVWDEQYF. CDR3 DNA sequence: TGTGCCAGCAGCCATGAGCTCGGCCAGGTTTGGGACGAGCAGTACTTC.

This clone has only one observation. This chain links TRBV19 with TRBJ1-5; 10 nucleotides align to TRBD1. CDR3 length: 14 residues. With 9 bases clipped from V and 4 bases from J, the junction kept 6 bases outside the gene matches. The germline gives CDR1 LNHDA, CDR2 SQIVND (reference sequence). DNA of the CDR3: TGTGCCAGCAGACAGGGGGCAAGGAATCAGCCCCAGCATTTT. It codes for CASRQGARNQPQHF. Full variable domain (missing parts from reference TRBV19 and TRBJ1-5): DGGITQSPKYLFRKEGQNVTLSCEQNLNHDAMYWYRQDPGQGLRLIYYSQIVNDFQKGDIAEGYSVSREKKESFPLTVTSAQKNPTAFYLCASRQGARNQPQHFGDGTRLSIL.

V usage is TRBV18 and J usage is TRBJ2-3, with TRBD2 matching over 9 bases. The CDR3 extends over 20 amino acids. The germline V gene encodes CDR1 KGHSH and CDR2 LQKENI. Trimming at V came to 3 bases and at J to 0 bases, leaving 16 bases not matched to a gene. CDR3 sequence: CASSPRLVAGASPSTDTQYF. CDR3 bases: TGTGCCAGCTCACCGCGACTCGTAGCGGGAGCGTCACCTAGCACAGATACGCAGTATTTT.

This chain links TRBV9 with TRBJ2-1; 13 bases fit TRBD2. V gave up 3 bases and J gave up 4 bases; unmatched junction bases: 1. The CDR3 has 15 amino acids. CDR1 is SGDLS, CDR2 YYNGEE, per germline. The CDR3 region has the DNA TGTGCCAGCAGCGGGGGACTAGCGGGATACAATGAGCAGTTCTTC. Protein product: CASSGGLAGYNEQFF. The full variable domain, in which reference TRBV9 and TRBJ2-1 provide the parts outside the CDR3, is DSGVTQTPKHLITATGQRVTLRCSPRSGDLSVYWYQQSLDQGLQFLIQYYNGEERAKGNILERFSAQQFPDLHSELNLSSLELGDSALYFCASSGGLAGYNEQFFGPGTRLTVL.

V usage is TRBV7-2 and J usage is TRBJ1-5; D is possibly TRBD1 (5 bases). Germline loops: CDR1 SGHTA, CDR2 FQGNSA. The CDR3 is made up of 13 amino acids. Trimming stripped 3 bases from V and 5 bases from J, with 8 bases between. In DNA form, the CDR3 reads TGTGCCAGCAGCTTGGGGGTGGATCAGCCCCAGCATTTT. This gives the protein CASSLGVDQPQHF.

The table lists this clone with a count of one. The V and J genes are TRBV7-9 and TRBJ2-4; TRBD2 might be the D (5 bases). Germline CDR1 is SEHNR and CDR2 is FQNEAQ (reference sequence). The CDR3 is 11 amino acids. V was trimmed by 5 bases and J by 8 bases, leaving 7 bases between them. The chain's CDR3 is CASSLGDIQYF. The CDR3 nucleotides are TGTGCCAGCAGCCTCGGGGACATTCAGTACTTC.

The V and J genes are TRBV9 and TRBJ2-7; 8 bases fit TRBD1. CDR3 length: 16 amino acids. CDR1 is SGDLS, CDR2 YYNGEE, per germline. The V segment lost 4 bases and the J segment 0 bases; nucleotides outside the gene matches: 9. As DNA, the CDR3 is TGTGCCAGCAGCCCCGACAGGGGATGGCCCTCCTACGAGCAGTACTTC. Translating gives CASSPDRGWPSYEQYF.

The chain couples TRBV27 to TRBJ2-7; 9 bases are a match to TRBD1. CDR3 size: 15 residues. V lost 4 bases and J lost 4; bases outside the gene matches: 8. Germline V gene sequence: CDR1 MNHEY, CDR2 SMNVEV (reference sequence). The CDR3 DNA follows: TGTGCCAGCAGTTCCCTGGGACAGGGTAGGTACGAGCAGTACTTC. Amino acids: CASSSLGQGRYEQYF.

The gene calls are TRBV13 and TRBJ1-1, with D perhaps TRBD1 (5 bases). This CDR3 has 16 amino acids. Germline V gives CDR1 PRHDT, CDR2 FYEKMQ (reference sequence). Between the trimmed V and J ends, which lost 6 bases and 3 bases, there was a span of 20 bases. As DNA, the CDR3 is TGTGCCAGCAGTCGCTTGGAGGCAGGGCTGGACACTGAAGCTTTCTTT. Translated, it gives CASSRLEAGLDTEAFF.

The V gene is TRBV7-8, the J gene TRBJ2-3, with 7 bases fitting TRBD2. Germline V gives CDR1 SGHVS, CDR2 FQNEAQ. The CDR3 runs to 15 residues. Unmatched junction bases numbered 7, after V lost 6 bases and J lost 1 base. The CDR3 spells CASRLGLAGTDTQYF. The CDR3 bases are TGTGCCAGCAGGCTAGGGCTAGCGGGCACAGATACGCAGTATTTT.

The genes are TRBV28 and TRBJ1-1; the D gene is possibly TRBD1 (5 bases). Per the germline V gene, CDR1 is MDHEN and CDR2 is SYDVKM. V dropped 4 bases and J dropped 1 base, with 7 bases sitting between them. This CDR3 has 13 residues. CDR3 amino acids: CASSWGSNTEAFF. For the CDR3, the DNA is TGTGCCAGCAGTTGGGGCTCGAACACTGAAGCTTTCTTT.

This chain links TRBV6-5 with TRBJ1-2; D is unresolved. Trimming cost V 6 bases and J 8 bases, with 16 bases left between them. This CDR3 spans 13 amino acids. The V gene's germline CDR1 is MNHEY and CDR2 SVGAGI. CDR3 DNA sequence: TGTGCCAGCAGGGCCCGACGGTCTATAGGCTACACCTTC. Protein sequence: CASRARRSIGYTF.

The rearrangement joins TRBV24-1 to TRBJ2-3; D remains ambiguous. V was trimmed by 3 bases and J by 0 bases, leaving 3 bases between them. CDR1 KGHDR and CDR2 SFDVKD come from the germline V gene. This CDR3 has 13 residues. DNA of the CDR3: TGTGCCACCAGTGATGCTAGCACAGATACGCAGTATTTT. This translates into CATSDASTDTQYF.

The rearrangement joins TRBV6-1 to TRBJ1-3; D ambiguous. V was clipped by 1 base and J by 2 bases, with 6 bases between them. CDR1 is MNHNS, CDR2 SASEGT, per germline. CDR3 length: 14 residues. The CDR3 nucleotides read TGTGCCAGCAGTGAAGTTGGGGCTGGAAACACCATATATTTT. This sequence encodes CASSEVGAGNTIYF.

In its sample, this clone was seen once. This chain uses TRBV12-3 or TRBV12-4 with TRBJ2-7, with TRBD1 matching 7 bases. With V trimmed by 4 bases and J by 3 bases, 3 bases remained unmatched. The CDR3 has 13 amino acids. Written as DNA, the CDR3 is TGTGCCAGCAGTTCCTACAGGGGCTACGAGCAGTACTTC. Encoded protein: CASSSYRGYEQYF.

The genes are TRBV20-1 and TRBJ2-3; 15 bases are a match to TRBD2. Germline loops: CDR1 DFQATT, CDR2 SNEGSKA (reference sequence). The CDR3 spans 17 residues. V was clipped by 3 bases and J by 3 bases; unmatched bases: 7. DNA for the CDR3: TGCAGTGCTAGTGGACTAGCGGGAGGGCCTTTGACAGATACGCAGTATTTT. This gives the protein CSASGLAGGPLTDTQYF.